This TCR beta chain was captured in a study of cytomegalovirus exposure and HLA in healthy donors. Germline V lookup: CDR1 LNHDA, CDR2 SQIVND (reference sequence). Deletions cut 5 bases from V and 3 bases from J, with 16 bases between. The CDR3 covers 16 residues. Primers included in the PCR were 60 Vbeta and 13 Jbeta primers. TCRdb keeps only in-frame clones here, not all; method: immunoSEQ multiplex PCR. Recorded here are fewer than 45,000 clones; the top ten clones represent approximately 1.7%. Turning to this clone: Antigen: not known.

The study's findings and limits: As immune exposure information, only CMV serostatus was available. Clonal expansion, a later analysis showed, was greater in HLA-associated TCR beta chains than in equally common others. It has been reported that TCR beta sequences accurately predicted the HLA-A and HLA-B alleles of most subjects. Within an earlier analysis, most TCR beta V segments proved productive either about 87% or about 30% of the time.

The J gene is TRBJ1-4, the V gene TRBV19, with D perhaps matching TRBD1 (5 bases). The sample was PBMCs. The receptor comes from a woman aged 30 to 39 in good health and CMV-seronegative. The DNA of the CDR3 is TGTGCCAGTAGTCGGCCGGGGGTGTTGGCTAATGAAAAACTGTTTTTT. Its translation is CASSRPGVLANEKLFF.